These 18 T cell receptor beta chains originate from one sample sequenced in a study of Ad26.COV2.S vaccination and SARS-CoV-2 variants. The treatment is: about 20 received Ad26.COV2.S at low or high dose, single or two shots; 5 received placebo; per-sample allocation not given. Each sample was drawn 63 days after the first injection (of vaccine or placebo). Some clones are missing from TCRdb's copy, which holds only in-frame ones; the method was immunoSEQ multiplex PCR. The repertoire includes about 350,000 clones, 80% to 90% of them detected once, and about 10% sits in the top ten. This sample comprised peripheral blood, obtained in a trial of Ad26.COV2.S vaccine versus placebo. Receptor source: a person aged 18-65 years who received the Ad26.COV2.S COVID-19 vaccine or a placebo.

DNA for the CDR3: TGTGCCAGTACTACAGGGCAGGCAGATACGCAGTATTTT. It specifies CASTTGQADTQYF. V usage is TRBV19 and J usage is TRBJ2-3; the D gene is possibly TRBD1 (6 bases). The V gene's germline CDR1 is LNHDA and CDR2 SQIVND (reference sequence). V lost 7 bases and J 4 bases, leaving 12 bases between the germline ends. This CDR3 comprises 13 residues.

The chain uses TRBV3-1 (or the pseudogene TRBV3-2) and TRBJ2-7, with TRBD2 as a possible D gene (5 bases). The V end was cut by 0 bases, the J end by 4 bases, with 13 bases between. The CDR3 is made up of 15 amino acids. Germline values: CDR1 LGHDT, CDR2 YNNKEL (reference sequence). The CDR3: CASSQEPPSRYEQYF. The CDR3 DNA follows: TGTGCCAGCAGCCAAGAACCCCCTAGCAGGTACGAGCAGTACTTC.

CDR3 protein: CASSKDRDFRYNEQFF. The CDR3 bases are TGTGCCAGCAGTAAAGATAGGGATTTCCGCTACAATGAGCAGTTCTTC. The chain links TRBV7-3 to TRBJ2-1; D gene unclear. V was shortened by 6 bases and J by 3 bases, with 18 bases between the two germline ends. Germline-derived CDR1 and CDR2 are SGHTA and FQGTGA. The CDR3 covers 16 residues.

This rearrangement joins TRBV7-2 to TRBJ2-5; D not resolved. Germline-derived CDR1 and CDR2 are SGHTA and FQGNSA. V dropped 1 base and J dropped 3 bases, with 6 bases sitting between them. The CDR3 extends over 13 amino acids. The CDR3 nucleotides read TGTGCCAGCAGCTTAGAAGTTAAAGAGACCCAGTACTTC. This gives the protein CASSLEVKETQYF.

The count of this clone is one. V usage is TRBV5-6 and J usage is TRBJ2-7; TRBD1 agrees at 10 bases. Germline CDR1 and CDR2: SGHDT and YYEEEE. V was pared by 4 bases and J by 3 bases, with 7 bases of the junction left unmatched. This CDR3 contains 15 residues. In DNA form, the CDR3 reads TGTGCCAGCAGCGCGGGACAGGGGAAAATCTACGAGCAGTACTTC. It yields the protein CASSAGQGKIYEQYF.

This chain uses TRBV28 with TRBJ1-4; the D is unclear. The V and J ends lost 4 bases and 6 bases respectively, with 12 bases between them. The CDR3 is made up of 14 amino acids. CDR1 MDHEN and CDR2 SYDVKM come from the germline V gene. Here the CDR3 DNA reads TGTGCCAGCAGTTCGGGGAGGACGGATGAAAAACTGTTTTTT. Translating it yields CASSSGRTDEKLFF.

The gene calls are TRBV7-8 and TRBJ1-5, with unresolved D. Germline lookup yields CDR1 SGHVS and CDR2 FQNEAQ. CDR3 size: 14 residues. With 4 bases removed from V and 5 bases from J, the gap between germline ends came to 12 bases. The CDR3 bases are TGTGCCAGCAGCTACGGACTGATTCATCAGCCCCAGCATTTT. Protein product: CASSYGLIHQPQHF.

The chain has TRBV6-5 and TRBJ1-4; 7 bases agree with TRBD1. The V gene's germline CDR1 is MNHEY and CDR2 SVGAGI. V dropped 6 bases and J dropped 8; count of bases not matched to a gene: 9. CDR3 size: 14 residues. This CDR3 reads CASSTQGLKEKLFF. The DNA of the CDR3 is TGTGCCAGCAGCACACAGGGGTTAAAAGAAAAACTGTTTTTT.

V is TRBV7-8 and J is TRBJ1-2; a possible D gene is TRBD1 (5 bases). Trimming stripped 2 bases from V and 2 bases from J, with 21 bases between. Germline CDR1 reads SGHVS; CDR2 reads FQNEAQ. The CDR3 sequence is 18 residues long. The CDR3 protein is CASSLIRRRAGINYGYTF. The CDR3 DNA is TGTGCCAGCAGCTTAATTAGGCGTCGGGCAGGGATCAACTATGGCTACACCTTC.

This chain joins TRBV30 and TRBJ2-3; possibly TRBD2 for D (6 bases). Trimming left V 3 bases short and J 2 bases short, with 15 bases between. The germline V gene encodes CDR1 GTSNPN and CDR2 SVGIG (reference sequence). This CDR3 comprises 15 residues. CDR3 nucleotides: TGTGCCTGGAGCCCTTCCGGGGGTCCCACAGATACGCAGTATTTT. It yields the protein CAWSPSGGPTDTQYF.

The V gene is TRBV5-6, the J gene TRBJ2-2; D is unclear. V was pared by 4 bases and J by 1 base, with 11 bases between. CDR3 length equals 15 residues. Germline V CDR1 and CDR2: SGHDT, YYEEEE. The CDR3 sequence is CASSATPGNTGELFF. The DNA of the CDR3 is TGTGCCAGCAGCGCTACACCAGGGAACACCGGGGAGCTGTTTTTT. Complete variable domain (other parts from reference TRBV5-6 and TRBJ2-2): DAGVTQSPTHLIKTRGQQVTLRCSPKSGHDTVSWYQQALGQGPQFIFQYYEEEERQRGNFPDRFSGHQFPNYSSELNVNALLLGDSALYLCASSATPGNTGELFFGEGSRLTVL.

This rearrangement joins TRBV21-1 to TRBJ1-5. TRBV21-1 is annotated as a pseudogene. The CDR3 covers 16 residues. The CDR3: CASPVGEGERNQPQHF. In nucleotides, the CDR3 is TGTGCCAGCCCCGTGGGGGAGGGGGAGCGCAATCAGCCCCAGCATTTT.

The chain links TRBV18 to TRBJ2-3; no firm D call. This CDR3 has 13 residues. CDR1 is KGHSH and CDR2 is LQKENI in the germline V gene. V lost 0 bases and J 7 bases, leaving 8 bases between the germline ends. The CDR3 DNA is TGTGCCAGCTCACCACCGCAGAAAAATACGCAGTATTTT. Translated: CASSPPQKNTQYF.

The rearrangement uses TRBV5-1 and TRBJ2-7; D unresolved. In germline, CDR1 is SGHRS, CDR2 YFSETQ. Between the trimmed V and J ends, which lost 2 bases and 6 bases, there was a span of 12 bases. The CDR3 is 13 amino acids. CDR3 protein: CASSLSSPFEQYF. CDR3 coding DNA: TGCGCCAGCAGCTTATCATCCCCCTTCGAGCAGTACTTC. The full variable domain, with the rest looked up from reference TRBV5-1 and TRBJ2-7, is KAGVTQTPRYLIKTRGQQVTLSCSPISGHRSVSWYQQTPGQGLQFLFEYFSETQRNKGNFPGRFSGRQFSNSRSEMNVSTLELGDSALYLCASSLSSPFEQYFGPGTRLTVT.

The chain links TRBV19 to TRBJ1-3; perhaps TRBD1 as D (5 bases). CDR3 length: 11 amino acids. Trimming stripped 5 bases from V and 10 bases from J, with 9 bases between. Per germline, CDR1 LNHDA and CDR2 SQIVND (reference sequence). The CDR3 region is CASSGRGTIYF. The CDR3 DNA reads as TGTGCCAGTAGTGGAAGGGGAACCATATATTTT.

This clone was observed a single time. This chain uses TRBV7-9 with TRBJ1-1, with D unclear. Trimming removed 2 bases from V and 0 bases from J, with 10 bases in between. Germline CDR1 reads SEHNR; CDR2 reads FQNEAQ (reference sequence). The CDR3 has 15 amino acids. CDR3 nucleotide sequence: TGTGCCAGCAGCTTATCAGGTGGGGTGAACACTGAAGCTTTCTTT. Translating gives CASSLSGGVNTEAFF.

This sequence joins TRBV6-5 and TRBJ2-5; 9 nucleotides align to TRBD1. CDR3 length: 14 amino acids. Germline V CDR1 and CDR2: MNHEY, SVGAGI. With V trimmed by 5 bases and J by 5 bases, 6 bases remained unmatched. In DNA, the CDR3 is TGTGCCAGCAGTAACAGGGGGCAGGGGGAGACCCAGTACTTC. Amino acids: CASSNRGQGETQYF.

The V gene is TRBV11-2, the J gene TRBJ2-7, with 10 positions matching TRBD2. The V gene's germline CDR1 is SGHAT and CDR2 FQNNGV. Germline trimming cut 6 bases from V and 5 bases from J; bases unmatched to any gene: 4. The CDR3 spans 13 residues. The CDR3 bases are TGTGCCAGCAGAGCGGGAGGGCTAAACGAGCAGTACTTC. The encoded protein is CASRAGGLNEQYF.